These 30 T cell receptor beta chains came from one sample sequenced in a study of Ad26.COV2.S vaccination and SARS-CoV-2 variants. Sample treatment: approximately 18 received Ad26.COV2.S at low or high dose, single or two shots; several received placebo; per-sample allocation not given. On day 63 after the first injection, vaccine and placebo recipients gave samples. Assay: immunoSEQ multiplex PCR; the TCRdb copy retains only in-frame clones and omits some. Here the sample spans 300,000 to 400,000 clones, under 90% being singletons. The starting material was peripheral blood, obtained in a trial of Ad26.COV2.S vaccine versus placebo. The receptors stem from a person between 18 and 65 years old who received the Ad26.COV2.S COVID-19 vaccine or a placebo.

This chain joins TRBV6-2 or TRBV6-3 and TRBJ1-1, with D maybe TRBD1 (6 bases). The CDR3 runs 17 residues. Per germline, CDR1 MNHEY and CDR2 SVGEGT. V dropped 4 bases and J dropped 0 bases, with 18 bases sitting between them. The CDR3 protein is CASSFSVNRDMNTEAFF. The CDR3 DNA sequence: TGTGCCAGCAGTTTTTCTGTGAACAGGGATATGAACACTGAAGCTTTCTTT.

This chain links TRBV2 with TRBJ2-7; tentative D call: TRBD1 (5 bases). CDR1 and CDR2 from the germline V gene are SNHLY and FYNNEI. This CDR3 is built from 14 residues. Trimming cost V 4 bases and J 6 bases, with 16 bases left between them. CDR3 amino acids: CASSGTRQSSEQYF. CDR3 coding DNA: TGTGCCAGCAGTGGGACCCGACAGAGCTCCGAGCAGTACTTC.

V gene TRBV9 combines with J gene TRBJ1-6; 7 bases fit TRBD1. CDR3 length equals 15 residues. The trim removed 0 bases at V and 7 bases at J, leaving 4 bases unmatched. CDR1 and CDR2 from the germline V gene are SGDLS and YYNGEE. CDR3 bases: TGTGCCAGCAGCGTAGGTCCAGGGGGAAATTCACCCCTCCACTTT. Protein: CASSVGPGGNSPLHF.

V gene TRBV7-9 combines with J gene TRBJ2-3; D remains ambiguous. V was clipped by 5 bases and J by 0 bases, with 12 bases between them. This CDR3 contains 15 residues. Germline loops: CDR1 SEHNR, CDR2 FQNEAQ (reference sequence). The chain's CDR3 is CASSRWQQSTDTQYF. As DNA, the CDR3 is TGTGCCAGCAGCCGCTGGCAACAGAGCACAGATACGCAGTATTTT.

The CDR3 DNA reads as TGTGCCAGTAGTATGGGACAAGGGAGCTACGAGCAGTACTTC. This sequence encodes CASSMGQGSYEQYF. The chain combines TRBV19 with TRBJ2-7; tentative D call: TRBD1 (6 bases). V was shortened by 3 bases and J by 3 bases, with 12 bases between the two germline ends. The CDR3 loop spans 14 amino acids. The germline V gene encodes CDR1 LNHDA and CDR2 SQIVND (reference sequence). Full variable domain (outside the CDR3, taken from reference TRBV19 and TRBJ2-7): DGGITQSPKYLFRKEGQNVTLSCEQNLNHDAMYWYRQDPGQGLRLIYYSQIVNDFQKGDIAEGYSVSREKKESFPLTVTSAQKNPTAFYLCASSMGQGSYEQYFGPGTRLTVT.

This sequence joins TRBV5-1 and TRBJ2-3; no clear D gene. The CDR3 consists of 15 residues. Trimming removed 3 bases from V and 2 bases from J, with 13 bases in between. The V gene's germline CDR1 is SGHRS and CDR2 YFSETQ. DNA of the CDR3: TGCGCCAGCAGCTCCTCCATGTGGAACACAGATACGCAGTATTTT. Its translation: CASSSSMWNTDTQYF.

This clone was picked up one time. V usage is TRBV29-1 and J usage is TRBJ2-1; no clear D. The CDR3 extends over 10 amino acids. Germline CDR1 SQVTM, CDR2 ANQGSEA. Trimming left V 4 bases short and J 7 bases short, with 5 bases between. The chain's CDR3 is CSVAGNEQFF. The CDR3 DNA reads TGCAGCGTTGCTGGTAATGAGCAGTTCTTC.

The chain links TRBV6-4 to TRBJ2-6, with a weak D call TRBD1 (6 bases). Trimming removed 7 bases from V and 1 base from J, with 8 bases in between. This CDR3 is 14 amino acids long. Germline values: CDR1 MRHNA, CDR2 SNTAGT. The CDR3 DNA reads as TGTGCCAGCAAGGACAGTTCTGGGGCCAACGTCCTGACTTTC. Residues: CASKDSSGANVLTF.

The chain joins TRBV4-3 to TRBJ2-7, with a weak D call TRBD1 (6 bases). With 5 bases removed from V and 5 bases from J, the gap between germline ends came to 13 bases. In germline, CDR1 is LGHNA, CDR2 YSLEER. The CDR3 sequence is 13 residues long. CDR3 DNA: TGCGCCAGCAGCATCGTAGGGGGAAACGAGCAGTACTTC. Translation: CASSIVGGNEQYF.

The J gene is TRBJ2-2, the V gene TRBV7-2; perhaps TRBD1 as D (5 bases). The CDR3 is 15 residues long. Germline CDR1 and CDR2: SGHTA and FQGNSA. V lost 4 bases and J lost 5, with 14 bases in between. Here the CDR3 DNA reads TGTGCCAGCAGCTCCGAGGTTAGGGGTACCGGGGAGCTGTTTTTT. Translating it yields CASSSEVRGTGELFF.

A single count supports this clone. The CDR3: CAWSPGDATFLTGELFF. The CDR3 nucleotides are TGTGCCTGGAGTCCCGGAGATGCGACTTTCTTAACCGGGGAGCTGTTTTTT. The rearrangement uses TRBV30 and TRBJ2-2; the D is unclear. V lost 2 bases, J lost 5 bases, and 21 bases lay in between. The V gene's germline CDR1 is GTSNPN and CDR2 SVGIG (reference sequence). This CDR3 has 17 amino acids.

This chain links TRBV7-2 with TRBJ1-2; D is perhaps TRBD1 (6 bases). Germline V gene lookup returns CDR1 SGHTA and CDR2 FQGNSA. The CDR3 is 16 amino acids. Trimming stripped 4 bases from V and 0 bases from J, with 15 bases between. The CDR3, as DNA: TGTGCCAGCAGCTATCCACCGGGACACCCTAACTATGGCTACACCTTC. It translates to CASSYPPGHPNYGYTF.

This sequence joins TRBV5-1 and TRBJ1-1; D uncertain. CDR3 size: 14 residues. V was shortened by 4 bases and J by 7 bases, with 17 bases between the two germline ends. Germline V gives CDR1 SGHRS, CDR2 YFSETQ. CDR3 sequence: CASSGPVGADEAFF. The CDR3 DNA reads as TGCGCCAGCAGCGGGCCGGTGGGAGCGGATGAAGCTTTCTTT.

The chain links TRBV19 to TRBJ1-5; D may be TRBD1 (5 bases). The CDR3 has 15 amino acids. The V end lost 3 bases, the J end lost 6 bases, and 15 bases lay between the germline ends. Germline lookup yields CDR1 LNHDA and CDR2 SQIVND (reference sequence). CDR3 DNA sequence: TGTGCCAGTAGTATCACGAGCAGGGAAGGTCAGCCCCAGCATTTT. Encoded protein: CASSITSREGQPQHF.

The gene calls are TRBV27 and TRBJ1-4, with D perhaps matching TRBD1 (5 bases). Per germline, CDR1 MNHEY and CDR2 SMNVEV (reference sequence). Trimming shortened V by 2 bases and J by 7 bases, and 14 bases separated the two germline ends. There are 15 residues in the CDR3. The CDR3 nucleotides read TGTGCCAGCAGTTTACTGGGGGGAGTGTCTGAAAAACTGTTTTTT. Residues: CASSLLGGVSEKLFF.

As for this clone: Possible read error: a much larger clone is one base away. Other DNA sequences in the same sample also yield this CDR3. The genes are TRBV6-4 and TRBJ1-1, with D perhaps TRBD1 (5 bases). V lost 3 bases to trimming and J lost 1 base, with 6 bases between them. From germline, CDR1 is MRHNA and CDR2 SNTAGT. The CDR3 is 13 residues long. The CDR3 region has the DNA TGTGCCAGCAGTGAAGGGGCGAACACTGAAGCTTTCTTT. It encodes CASSEGANTEAFF.

A few counts support this clone. The chain couples TRBV5-7 to TRBJ1-3; tentative D call: TRBD1 (5 bases). TRBV5-7 is identified as an open reading frame with a role that is uncertain. Trimming took 0 bases from V and 8 from J, leaving 15 bases between them. This CDR3 contains 15 residues. The CDR3 nucleotides are TGTGCCAGCAGCTTGGGGGGGGACCCACATGACACCATATATTTT. It specifies CASSLGGDPHDTIYF.

This chain joins TRBV9 and TRBJ2-1; tentative D call: TRBD2 (5 bases). The CDR3 sequence is 14 residues long. V dropped 0 bases and J dropped 8 bases, with 12 bases sitting between them. In germline, CDR1 is SGDLS, CDR2 YYNGEE. The CDR3, as DNA: TGTGCCAGCAGCGTAGTAGGGTCCGGGGATGAGCAGTTCTTC. Protein: CASSVVGSGDEQFF.

The V gene is TRBV19, the J gene TRBJ1-1, with TRBD1 as a possible D gene (5 bases). There are 14 residues in the CDR3. Germline values: CDR1 LNHDA, CDR2 SQIVND (reference sequence). The V and J ends lost 3 bases and 5 bases respectively, with 13 bases between them. CDR3 protein: CASSIMGWGTEAFF. The DNA of the CDR3 is TGTGCCAGTAGTATTATGGGTTGGGGGACTGAAGCTTTCTTT.

The V gene is TRBV28, the J gene TRBJ2-7; D is unresolved. CDR3 size: 13 residues. From germline, CDR1 is MDHEN and CDR2 SYDVKM. CDR3 protein: CASSLSPSYEQYV. The CDR3 DNA is TGTGCCAGCAGCTTATCCCCCTCCTACGAGCAGTACGTC.

The CDR3, as DNA: TGTGCCAGCAGCTTAGACAGGGGGCGCAGAAACGAGCAGTACGTC. Its translation is CASSLDRGRRNEQYV. The J gene is TRBJ2-7, the V gene TRBV11-2, with 8 bases matching TRBD1. V lost 0 bases and J lost 5; bases outside the gene matches: 6. Germline V gene data show CDR1 as SGHAT and CDR2 as FQNNGV. The CDR3 extends over 15 amino acids.

This clone came up once. The rearrangement links TRBV29-1 to TRBJ2-6, with D tentatively TRBD1 or TRBD2 (5 bases each). Trimming shortened V by 6 bases and J by 12 bases, and 21 bases separated the two germline ends. Germline values: CDR1 SQVTM, CDR2 ANQGSEA. The CDR3 is 14 residues long. The CDR3 DNA sequence: TGCAGCGTCCTCAAGACCTCGGGGACCTCCGTCCTGACTTTC. Protein product: CSVLKTSGTSVLTF.

The chain's CDR3 is CASSWAPPEAFF. As DNA, the CDR3 is TGTGCCAGCAGCTGGGCCCCCCCCGAGGCTTTCTTT. The rearrangement uses TRBV5-5 and TRBJ1-1, with D uncertain. Germline assignment: CDR1 SGHKS and CDR2 YYEKEE (reference sequence). The length of the CDR3 is 12 residues. The ends were cut back, 3 bases at V and 11 bases at J, with 14 bases in the middle.

The chain carries TRBV7-6 and TRBJ2-7; TRBD1 might be the D (6 bases). The V end was cut by 5 bases, the J end by 0 bases, with 11 bases between. The CDR3 length is 14 residues. The germline V gene encodes CDR1 SGHVS and CDR2 FNYEAQ. CDR3 DNA: TGTGCCAGCAGCGGACAGAGGAGCTCCTACGAGCAGTACTTC. Its protein is CASSGQRSSYEQYF.

The chain links TRBV24-1 to TRBJ1-5; unclear D gene. The germline V gene has CDR1 KGHDR and CDR2 SFDVKD. V was trimmed by 12 bases and J by 0 bases, leaving 11 bases between them. CDR3 length: 13 residues. The CDR3 sequence is CAVTQYSNQPQHF. Here the CDR3 DNA reads TGTGCCGTGACCCAATATAGCAATCAGCCCCAGCATTTT.

The rearrangement uses TRBV10-3 and TRBJ2-3; perhaps TRBD2 as D (6 bases). The germline gives CDR1 ENHRY, CDR2 SYGVKD. Trimming took off 3 bases at V and 0 bases at J, with 13 bases between the two ends. The CDR3 extends over 16 amino acids. CDR3 in amino acids: CAISDPDYSSTDTQYF. As DNA, the CDR3 is TGTGCCATCAGTGACCCGGACTATTCCAGCACAGATACGCAGTATTTT.

The chain has TRBV5-6 and TRBJ1-5; the D gene is possibly TRBD1 (6 bases). The germline V gene has CDR1 SGHDT and CDR2 YYEEEE. V lost 4 bases and J lost 4, with 18 bases in between. This CDR3 spans 16 amino acids. The CDR3 region is CASSELGGEGNQPQHF. As DNA, the CDR3 is TGTGCCAGCAGCGAGCTGGGGGGCGAGGGTAATCAGCCCCAGCATTTT.

The chain joins TRBV28 to TRBJ2-6; TRBD2 is a possible D gene (5 bases). V gave up 5 bases and J gave up 4 bases, with 15 bases separating them. Germline CDR1 MDHEN, CDR2 SYDVKM. This CDR3 is 16 amino acids long. This CDR3 reads CASSPQRLEGANVLTF. In DNA form, the CDR3 reads TGTGCCAGCAGTCCACAGCGGCTGGAGGGGGCCAACGTCCTGACTTTC.

This sequence joins TRBV24-1 and TRBJ1-1, with D maybe TRBD1 (6 bases). The CDR3 totals 12 residues. The V end was cut by 1 base, the J end by 11 bases, with 10 bases between. Germline CDR1 reads KGHDR; CDR2 reads SFDVKD. The CDR3 DNA sequence: TGTGCCACCAGTGATTTTGGGGGGCAGGCTTTCTTT. Translated: CATSDFGGQAFF.

This clone was counted once. The V call is TRBV28, the J call TRBJ1-3; D unclear. This CDR3 is built from 14 residues. Trimming removed 7 bases at V and 1 base at J, with 11 bases between. Per germline, CDR1 MDHEN and CDR2 SYDVKM. In nucleotides, the CDR3 is TGTGCCAGCACCAGACTGGGATCTGGAAACACCATATATTTT. The encoded protein is CASTRLGSGNTIYF.